This paragraph reports one T cell receptor (beta chain). Antigen: not known. The data belong to a study of T cell responses to AZD1222 COVID-19 vaccine. Study-level findings and limits: Repertoires were obtained only post-peak T cell response.

J gave up 2 bases and V 3 bases, and 4 bases lay outside the gene matches. CDR1 is SEHNR, CDR2 FQNEAQ, per germline (reference sequence). The CDR3 sequence is 16 residues long. Method: immunoSEQ multiplex PCR; TCRdb's copy keeps in-frame clones and lacks some. The sample has roughly 120,000 clones; roughly 87% are singletons. The material sequenced was peripheral blood, taken on day 0 of AZD1222 vaccination. This sequence joins TRBV7-9 and TRBJ1-3, with 10 bases aligning to TRBD1. The receptor was derived from an adult in good health. CDR3 sequence reads: CASSFGQGVPGNTIYF. The DNA of the CDR3 is TGTGCCAGCAGCTTTGGACAGGGGGTCCCTGGAAACACCATATATTTT.